The clone carrying this T cell receptor (beta chain) appeared many times. Its matching antigen is unknown. This specimen belongs to a study of T cell repertoires in cytomegalovirus infection. Study at large: A matching HLA type, together with CMV infection, was signaled by public TCR beta signatures. The study, taken as a whole, reports: Pooled public TCR beta family frequency picked out CMV carriers with the relevant HLA.

Losses at the gene ends were 6 bases for V and 6 bases for J; bases not matched to a gene: 7. The CDR3 consists of 15 residues. Looked up from germline, CDR1 is MNHEY and CDR2 is SVGEGT. TCRdb analysed the reads with MiXCR anew, one entry per CDR3 protein. In the table there are tens of thousands of distinct CDR3 sequences, around 20% of which are singletons. The sample in question was CD8+ T cells from cultured PBMCs, obtained from culture after CMV antigen stimulation. The chain carries TRBV6-2 or TRBV6-3 and TRBJ2-1; 11 nucleotides agree with TRBD2. The clonotype comes from a human donor in good health (CMV status not recorded). Some clones in this sample may be carry-over from other donors' samples. For the CDR3, the DNA is TGTGCCAGCAGACTGACTAGCGGGATTCTCAATGAGCAGTTCTTC. Protein sequence: CASRLTSGILNEQFF.